The next 30 T cell receptor beta chains were all read from a single sample in a study of spatial heterogeneity in lung cancer. The study's findings and limits: Tumor mutation counts were tracked by expanded intratumoral alpha and beta TCR counts.

Time point indicated: sample taken at primary tumor resection. TCRdb independently ran MiXCR on the 5' RACE reads; one entry per CDR3 protein. The table shows approximately 7,000 distinct CDR3 sequences, with less than 3.5% occurring only once. Their antigens remain unidentified. The sequences come from lung tumor tissue, collected at surgery. Receptors were obtained from a male donor with early-stage non-small cell lung cancer.

This clonotype was detected ten times or more. The chain employs TRBV5-4 and TRBJ1-4, with 8 bases matching TRBD1. CDR3 length: 16 amino acids. The germline V gene encodes CDR1 SGHNT and CDR2 YYREEE (reference sequence). Losses at the gene ends were 3 bases for V and 10 bases for J; bases not matched to a gene: 14. CDR3 sequence reads: CASSSDRGASMGKLFF. CDR3 nucleotide sequence: TGTGCCAGCAGCTCCGACAGGGGAGCCTCCATGGGAAAACTGTTTTTT.

This clonotype was counted many times. J is TRBJ2-5 and V is TRBV20-1; TRBD2 agrees at 8 bases. The CDR3 is made up of 13 amino acids. The germline CDR1 and CDR2 sequences are DFQATT and SNEGSKA (reference sequence). V shed 6 bases and J 5 bases; nucleotides not matched to a gene: 8. The CDR3: CSAGRGGWETQYF. The CDR3 nucleotides are TGCAGTGCCGGACGGGGGGGCTGGGAGACCCAGTACTTC.

This clonotype came up a few times. The CDR3 protein is CASNPRTGLSEAFF. The CDR3 region has the DNA TGTGCCAGCAACCCGCGGACAGGCCTGTCTGAAGCTTTCTTT. The chain links TRBV6-5 to TRBJ1-1; TRBD1 aligns across 7 bases. The length of the CDR3 is 14 residues. Germline V gene lookup returns CDR1 MNHEY and CDR2 SVGAGI. The trim removed 7 bases at V and 6 bases at J, leaving 11 bases unmatched.

In this sample, this clonotype is medium-sized (0.01 to 0.1%). V gene TRBV7-8 combines with J gene TRBJ2-3; no clear D. Trimming left V 1 base short and J 4 bases short, with 12 bases between. This CDR3 has 15 amino acids. Per the germline V gene, CDR1 is SGHVS and CDR2 is FQNEAQ. The CDR3 DNA follows: TGTGCCAGCAGCTTAGGGTGGGGTGGCGCAGATACGCAGTATTTT. Translating it yields CASSLGWGGADTQYF.

Details on this clonotype: A much larger clone differs from this one at a single base, so this may be a read error. The chain couples TRBV20-1 to TRBJ2-1, with D possibly matching TRBD2 (6 bases). The CDR3 spans 13 residues. CDR1 DFQATT and CDR2 SNEGSKA come from the germline V gene (reference sequence). The germline V and J ends were trimmed by 6 bases and 0 bases, with 9 bases remaining between them. The CDR3 sequence: CSAGTASYNEQFF. The CDR3 nucleotides are TGCAGTGCCGGGACTGCCTCCTACAATGAGCAGTTCTTC.

The chain has TRBV7-2 and TRBJ2-7; D is undetermined. CDR1 and CDR2 (germline): SGHTA, FQGNSA. V was pared by 5 bases and J by 4 bases, with 9 bases between. The CDR3 totals 12 residues. The CDR3 here is CASSRVAYEQYF. The CDR3 bases are TGTGCCAGCAGCCGAGTGGCGTACGAGCAGTACTTC.

This clonotype was observed many times. This rearrangement joins TRBV7-9 to TRBJ1-1, with D possibly matching TRBD1 (5 bases). The CDR3 runs to 14 residues. Germline CDR1 and CDR2: SEHNR and FQNEAQ (reference sequence). Trimming took off 5 bases at V and 1 base at J, with 11 bases between the two ends. CDR3 region: CASSRATANTEAFF. CDR3 in DNA: TGTGCCAGCAGCCGAGCGACAGCGAACACTGAAGCTTTCTTT.

This clonotype occurred many times. This chain uses TRBV6-5 with TRBJ1-1, with a tentative D call TRBD1 (6 bases). This CDR3 has 14 amino acids. V shed 7 bases and J shed 0 bases, with 12 bases lying between them. The germline CDR1 and CDR2 sequences are MNHEY and SVGAGI. CDR3 bases: TGTGCCAGCAACCCGGACAGCGTGAACACTGAAGCTTTCTTT. This sequence encodes CASNPDSVNTEAFF.

This clonotype rates as medium-sized. V is TRBV5-1 and J is TRBJ1-1; the D gene is possibly TRBD1 (5 bases). This CDR3 has 15 residues. Germline CDR1 SGHRS, CDR2 YFSETQ. Deletions cut 4 bases from V and 5 bases from J, with 18 bases between. The CDR3 sequence is CASSRKGDLGTEAFF. DNA of the CDR3: TGCGCCAGCAGCCGAAAAGGGGATTTAGGGACTGAAGCTTTCTTT.

This clonotype was counted at least ten times. The chain employs TRBV12-3 or TRBV12-4 and TRBJ2-2; D unclear. This CDR3 has 12 amino acids. Trimming cost V 8 bases and J 3 bases, with 7 bases left between them. The CDR3 DNA reads TGTGCCAGCTGCCCCTACACCGGGGAGCTGTTTTTT. Translation: CASCPYTGELFF.

This clonotype appeared many times. This rearrangement joins TRBV27 to TRBJ2-1; maybe TRBD1 (7 bases). Germline V CDR1 and CDR2: MNHEY, SMNVEV (reference sequence). The CDR3 has 14 residues. V lost 6 bases and J 8 bases, leaving 17 bases between the germline ends. The CDR3 nucleotides are TGTGCCAGCAGCTACAGGGGAGGTTCCGATGAGCAGTTCTTC. It specifies CASSYRGGSDEQFF.

This clonotype was detected ten times or more. The junction shows a germline mismatch at one end, possibly a read error. The chain couples TRBV4-1 to TRBJ2-1, with TRBD2 as a possible D gene (6 bases). The CDR3 has 16 residues. CDR1 and CDR2 (germline): MGHRA, YSYEKL. The CDR3: CASSQGVGGTYNEQFF. DNA for the CDR3: TGTGCCAGCAGCCAAGGGGTTGGGGGGACCTACAATGAGCAGTTCTTC.

To note about this clonotype: The junction shows a germline mismatch at one end, possibly a read error. This chain connects TRBV28 to TRBJ1-2; no reliable D call. Germline loops: CDR1 MDHEN, CDR2 SYDVKM. The CDR3 totals 15 residues. In nucleotides, the CDR3 is TGTGCCAGCAGTACGAATGGGGTAGCTAACTATGGCGACAACTTC. This encodes CASSTNGVANYGDNF.

This clonotype rates as medium-sized (0.01 to 0.1%). The chain recombines TRBV2 with TRBJ1-6, with a tentative D call TRBD1 (5 bases). The V gene's germline CDR1 is SNHLY and CDR2 FYNNEI. There are 15 residues in the CDR3. Trimming left V 10 bases short and J 0 bases short, with 13 bases between. CDR3 in DNA: TGTGCCAACTCGGACGGGACCTCCTATAATTCACCCCTCCACTTT. Protein: CANSDGTSYNSPLHF.

By frequency in the sample, this clonotype is medium-sized. The rearrangement links TRBV11-2 to TRBJ1-1; weak D call: TRBD1 (5 bases). Trimming pared 7 bases from V and 7 bases from J, leaving 16 bases between. This CDR3 has 13 amino acids. In germline, CDR1 is SGHAT, CDR2 FQNNGV. CDR3 coding DNA: TGTGCCAGCACCGTCGGGGTCGGGGGTGAAGCTTTCTTT. Translating gives CASTVGVGGEAFF.

This clonotype showed up many times. The chain couples TRBV4-1 to TRBJ1-1; no reliable D call. The CDR3 loop spans 14 amino acids. CDR1 MGHRA and CDR2 YSYEKL come from the germline V gene. Trimming removed 1 base from V and 6 bases from J, with 12 bases in between. The CDR3: CASSQASRIAEAFF. The CDR3 nucleotides read TGCGCCAGCAGCCAAGCCTCACGGATCGCTGAAGCTTTCTTT.

This clonotype was picked up a small number of times. A much larger clone lies a single base off, so this may be a read error. This chain connects TRBV20-1 to TRBJ1-2, with D possibly being TRBD1 (5 bases). CDR3 length equals 13 residues. In germline, CDR1 is DFQATT, CDR2 SNEGSKA (reference sequence). CDR3 in amino acids: CSAPGLPNYGYNF. CDR3 sequence (DNA): TGCAGTGCCCCGGGACTCCCTAACTATGGCTACAACTTC.

This clonotype was counted a few times. Just one base apart from a much larger clone, this may be a read error. The chain has TRBV6-1 and TRBJ1-2; D possibly corresponds to TRBD1 (5 bases). The CDR3 spans 17 residues. Looked up from germline, CDR1 is MNHNS and CDR2 is SASEGT. CDR3 in amino acids: CASSEVRGSTANYGYNF. The DNA for the CDR3 is TGTGCCAGCAGTGAGGTGCGGGGGTCCACTGCTAACTATGGCTACAACTTC.

This clonotype came up many times. The chain links TRBV7-6 to TRBJ2-5; D remains unclear. Trimming took 5 bases from V and 3 from J, leaving 4 bases between them. Germline values: CDR1 SGHVS, CDR2 FNYEAQ. CDR3 size: 11 residues. CDR3 nucleotides: TGTGCCAGCAGCAAAGAAGAGACCCAGTACTTC. The encoded protein is CASSKEETQYF.

This clonotype is labeled medium-sized. The chain uses TRBV11-2 and TRBJ1-4; D unresolved. The CDR3 extends over 16 amino acids. Trimming took 2 bases from V and 4 from J, leaving 14 bases between them. Germline lookup yields CDR1 SGHAT and CDR2 FQNNGV. In DNA, the CDR3 is TGTGCCAGCAGCTTACGACTGGGATCATGTAATGAAAAACTGTTTTTT. Residues: CASSLRLGSCNEKLFF.

Relative to its sample, this clonotype is medium-sized (0.01 to 0.1%). The rearrangement links TRBV10-3 to TRBJ1-1, with 9 bases identical to TRBD1. The V gene end was trimmed by 5 bases and the J gene end by 8 bases; junction bases not matched to a gene: 3. There are 12 residues in the CDR3. Germline V gene sequence: CDR1 ENHRY, CDR2 SYGVKD. Written as DNA, the CDR3 is TGTGCCATCAGTCTGGGACAGGGAGAAGCTTTCTTT. The encoded protein is CAISLGQGEAFF.

Sample share makes this clonotype medium-sized. The chain recombines TRBV29-1 with TRBJ1-2; 7 nucleotides align to TRBD1. The CDR3 is 12 amino acids. Trimming took 3 bases from V and 4 from J; bases not matched to a gene: 2. Germline CDR1 is SQVTM and CDR2 is ANQGSEA. The DNA of the CDR3 is TGCAGCGTTGACAGGGGGGTCTATGGCTACACCTTC. This encodes CSVDRGVYGYTF. Using reference TRBV29-1 and TRBJ1-2 for the parts outside the CDR3, the full variable domain is SAVISQKPSRDICQRGTSLTIQCQVDSQVTMMFWYRQQPGQSLTLIATANQGSEATYESGFVIDKFPISRPNLTFSTLTVSNMSPEDSSIYLCSVDRGVYGYTFGSGTRLTVV.

As to this clonotype: A clone one base away is much larger, so this may be a read error. The chain combines TRBV20-1 with TRBJ2-1; D ambiguous. Trimming shortened V by 3 bases and J by 7 bases, and 10 bases separated the two germline ends. CDR3 length: 12 residues. Per germline, CDR1 DFQATT and CDR2 SNEGSKA (reference sequence). CDR3 in DNA: TGCAGTGCTAGCTCCGGGCGGAATGAGCAGTTCTTC. Translated, it gives CSASSGRNEQFF.

Many counts were recorded for this clonotype. The rearrangement uses TRBV5-4 and TRBJ2-7; no firm D call. V lost 5 bases, J lost 7 bases, and 22 bases lay in between. CDR1 and CDR2 (germline): SGHNT, YYREEE (reference sequence). The CDR3 contains 15 residues. CDR3 bases: TGTGCCAGCAGTTTTTTTGGAAGCGCTCTAAGGGAGCAGTACTTC. Translation gives CASSFFGSALREQYF.

This clonotype qualifies as medium-sized. The rearrangement links TRBV27 to TRBJ2-3, with TRBD2 matching over 12 bases. Germline assignment: CDR1 MNHEY and CDR2 SMNVEV (reference sequence). The V and J ends lost 6 bases and 3 bases, in that order; junction bases with no gene match: 22. This CDR3 region has 21 residues. The CDR3 region has the DNA TGTGCCAGCAGCCCTCTTTGGAGTCGGACTAGCGGGGTGAAGAGGACAGATACGCAGTATTTT. Encoded protein: CASSPLWSRTSGVKRTDTQYF.

This clonotype is medium-sized by share. At one end, the junction sequence differs from germline, possibly due to a read error. The CDR3 protein is CASSLEGGEEVF. DNA for the CDR3: TGCGCCAGCAGCTTGGAAGGGGGCGAAGAAGTTTTT. The chain has TRBV5-1 and TRBJ1-4; TRBD1 matches at 7 bases. CDR1 is SGHRS and CDR2 is YFSETQ in the germline V gene. This CDR3 spans 12 amino acids.

This clonotype was picked up a small number of times. The chain carries TRBV20-1 and TRBJ2-7; D is possibly TRBD2 (7 bases). The CDR3 has 14 amino acids. Germline V CDR1 and CDR2: DFQATT, SNEGSKA (reference sequence). V lost 8 bases and J lost 5, with 22 bases in between. Written as DNA, the CDR3 is TGCAGTACGGAGGGGGGGCTCGATATCAACGAGCAGTACTTC. It is translated as CSTEGGLDINEQYF.

The chain uses TRBV12-5 and TRBJ2-2; no reliable D call. There are 15 residues in the CDR3. V lost 2 bases and J lost 6, with 13 bases in between. Germline CDR1 is LGHNT and CDR2 is FRNRAP. CDR3: CASGLTPQGAGELFF. The DNA of the CDR3 is TGTGCTAGTGGTTTGACTCCTCAAGGAGCCGGGGAGCTGTTTTTT.

This clonotype is medium-sized within its sample. The chain carries TRBV3-1 and TRBJ2-7; D unclear. This CDR3 region has 15 residues. The V gene's germline CDR1 is LGHDT and CDR2 YNNKEL (reference sequence). V was clipped by 6 bases and J by 0 bases, with 15 bases between them. The CDR3 DNA reads TGTGCCAGCAGTTCAGACACCACGAGCTCCTACGAGCAGTACTTC. As protein: CASSSDTTSSYEQYF.

This clonotype is labeled as medium-sized. V usage is TRBV4-1 and J usage is TRBJ2-7; D could derive from TRBD1 or TRBD2 (5 bases each). Deletions cut 4 bases from V and 0 bases from J, with 16 bases between. The length of the CDR3 is 16 residues. The germline gives CDR1 MGHRA, CDR2 YSYEKL. CDR3 amino acids: CASSPLEGSPSYEQYF. CDR3 sequence (DNA): TGCGCCAGCAGCCCGTTAGAGGGGTCTCCCTCCTACGAGCAGTACTTC.